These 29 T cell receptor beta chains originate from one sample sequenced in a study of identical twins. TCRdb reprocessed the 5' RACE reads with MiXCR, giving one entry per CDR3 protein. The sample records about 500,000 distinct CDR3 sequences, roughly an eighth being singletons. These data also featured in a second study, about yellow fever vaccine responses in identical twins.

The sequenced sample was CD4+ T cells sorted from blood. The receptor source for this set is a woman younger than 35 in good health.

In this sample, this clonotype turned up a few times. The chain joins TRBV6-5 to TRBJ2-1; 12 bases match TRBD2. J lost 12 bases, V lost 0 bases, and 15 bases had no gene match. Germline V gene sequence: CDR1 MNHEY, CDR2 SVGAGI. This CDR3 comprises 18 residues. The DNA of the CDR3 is TGTGCCAGCAGTTACTCGGGTGCGACTAGCGGGGGCTACAGGGTGCAGTTCTTC. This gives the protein CASSYSGATSGGYRVQFF.

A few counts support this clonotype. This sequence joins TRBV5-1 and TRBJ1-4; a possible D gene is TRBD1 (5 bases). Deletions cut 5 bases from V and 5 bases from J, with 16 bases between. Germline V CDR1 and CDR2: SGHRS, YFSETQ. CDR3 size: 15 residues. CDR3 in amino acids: CASRRRGETNEKLFF. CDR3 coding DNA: TGCGCCAGCAGGAGGAGAGGGGAGACCAATGAAAAACTGTTTTTT. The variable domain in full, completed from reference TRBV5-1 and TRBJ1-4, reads KAGVTQTPRYLIKTRGQQVTLSCSPISGHRSVSWYQQTPGQGLQFLFEYFSETQRNKGNFPGRFSGRQFSNSRSEMNVSTLELGDSALYLCASRRRGETNEKLFFGSGTQLSVL.

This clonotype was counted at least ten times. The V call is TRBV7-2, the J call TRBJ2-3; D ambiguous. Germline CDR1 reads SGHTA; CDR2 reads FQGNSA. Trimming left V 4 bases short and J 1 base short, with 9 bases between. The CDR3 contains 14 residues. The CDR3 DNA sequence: TGTGCCAGCAGCTCAGGAGAGGGCACAGATACGCAGTATTTT. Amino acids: CASSSGEGTDTQYF.

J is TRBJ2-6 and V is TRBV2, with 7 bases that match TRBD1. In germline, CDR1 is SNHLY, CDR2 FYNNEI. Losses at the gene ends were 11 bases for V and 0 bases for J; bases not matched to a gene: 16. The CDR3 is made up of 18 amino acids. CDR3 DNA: TGTGCCTTCAGTCCGCAGGGACAGAGGCCCTCTGGGGCCAACGTCCTGACTTTC. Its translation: CAFSPQGQRPSGANVLTF.

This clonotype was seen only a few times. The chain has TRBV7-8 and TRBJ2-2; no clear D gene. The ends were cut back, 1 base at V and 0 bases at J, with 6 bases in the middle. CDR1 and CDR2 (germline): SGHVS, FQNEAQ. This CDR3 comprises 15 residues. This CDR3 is CASSLGVANTGELFF. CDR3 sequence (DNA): TGTGCCAGCAGCTTAGGGGTCGCGAACACCGGGGAGCTGTTTTTT.

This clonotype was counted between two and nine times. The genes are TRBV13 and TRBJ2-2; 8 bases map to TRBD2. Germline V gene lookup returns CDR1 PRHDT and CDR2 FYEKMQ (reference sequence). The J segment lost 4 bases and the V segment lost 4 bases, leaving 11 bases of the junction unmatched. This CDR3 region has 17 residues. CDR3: CASSSKQRGMLTGELFF. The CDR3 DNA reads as TGTGCCAGCAGCTCGAAACAGCGGGGGATGCTCACCGGGGAGCTGTTTTTT. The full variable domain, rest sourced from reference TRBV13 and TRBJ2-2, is AAGVIQSPRHLIKEKRETATLKCYPIPRHDTVYWYQQGPGQDPQFLISFYEKMQSDKGSIPDRFSAQQFSDYHSELNMSSLELGDSALYFCASSSKQRGMLTGELFFGEGSRLTVL.

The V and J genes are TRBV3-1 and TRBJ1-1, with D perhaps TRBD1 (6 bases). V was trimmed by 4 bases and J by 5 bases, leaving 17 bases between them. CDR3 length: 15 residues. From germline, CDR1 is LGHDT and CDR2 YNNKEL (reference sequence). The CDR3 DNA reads TGTGCCAGCAGCCCCAGGGGCCAGGGGATGACTGAAGCTTTCTTT. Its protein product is CASSPRGQGMTEAFF.

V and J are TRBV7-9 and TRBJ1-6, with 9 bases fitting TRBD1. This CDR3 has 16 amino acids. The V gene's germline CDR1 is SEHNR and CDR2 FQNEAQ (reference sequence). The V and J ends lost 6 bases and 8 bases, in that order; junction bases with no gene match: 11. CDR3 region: CASRSGTGPPYSPLHF. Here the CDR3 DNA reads TGTGCCAGCAGATCCGGGACAGGGCCCCCCTATTCACCCCTCCACTTT.

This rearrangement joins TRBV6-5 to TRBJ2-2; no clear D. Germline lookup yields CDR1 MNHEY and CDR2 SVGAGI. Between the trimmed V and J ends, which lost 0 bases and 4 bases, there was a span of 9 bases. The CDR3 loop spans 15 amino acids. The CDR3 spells CASSYSWTRTGELFF. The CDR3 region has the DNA TGTGCCAGCAGTTACTCGTGGACGCGCACCGGGGAGCTGTTTTTT.

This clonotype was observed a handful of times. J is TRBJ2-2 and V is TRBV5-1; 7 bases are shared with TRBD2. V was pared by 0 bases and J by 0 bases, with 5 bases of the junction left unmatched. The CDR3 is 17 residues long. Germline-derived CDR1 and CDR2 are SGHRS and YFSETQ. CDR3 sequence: CASSLDSGFANTGELFF. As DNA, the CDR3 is TGCGCCAGCAGCTTGGATAGCGGGTTTGCGAACACCGGGGAGCTGTTTTTT.

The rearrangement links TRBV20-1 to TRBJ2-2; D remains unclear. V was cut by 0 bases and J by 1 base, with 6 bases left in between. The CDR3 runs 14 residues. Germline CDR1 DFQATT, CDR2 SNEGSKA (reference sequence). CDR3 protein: CSARDPRNTGELFF. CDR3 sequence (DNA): TGCAGTGCTAGAGATCCTAGGAACACCGGGGAGCTGTTTTTT.

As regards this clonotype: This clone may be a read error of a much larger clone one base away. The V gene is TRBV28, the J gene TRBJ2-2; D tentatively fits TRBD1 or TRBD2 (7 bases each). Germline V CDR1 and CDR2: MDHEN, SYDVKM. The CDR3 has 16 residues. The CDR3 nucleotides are TGTGCCAGCAGTCCGCACCGACAGGGAGGGACCGGGAAGCTGTTTTTT. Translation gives CASSPHRQGGTGKLFF. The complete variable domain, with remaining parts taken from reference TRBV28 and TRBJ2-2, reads DVKVTQSSRYLVKRTGEKVFLECVQDMDHENMFWYRQDPGLGLRLIYFSYDVKMKEKGDIPEGYSVSREKKERFSLILESASTNQTSMYLCASSPHRQGGTGKLFFGEGSRLTVL.

CDR3 sequence (DNA): TGTGCCAGCAGTTTTGGGGGGCCAAAAGAGACCCAGTACTTC. Protein sequence: CASSFGGPKETQYF. V is TRBV12-3 or TRBV12-4 and J is TRBJ2-5; D could derive from TRBD1 or TRBD2 (6 bases each). Deletions cut 3 bases from V and 3 bases from J, with 11 bases between. The CDR3 contains 14 residues.

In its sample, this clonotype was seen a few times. In DNA form, the CDR3 reads TGTGCCAGCAGCTTAACGAGAACTAGCGAATACAATGAGCAGTTCTTC. Residues: CASSLTRTSEYNEQFF. The rearrangement joins TRBV7-3 to TRBJ2-1; 7 positions agree with TRBD2. The CDR3 extends over 16 amino acids. Germline values: CDR1 SGHTA, CDR2 FQGTGA. The V and J ends lost 0 bases and 4 bases, in that order; junction bases with no gene match: 6.

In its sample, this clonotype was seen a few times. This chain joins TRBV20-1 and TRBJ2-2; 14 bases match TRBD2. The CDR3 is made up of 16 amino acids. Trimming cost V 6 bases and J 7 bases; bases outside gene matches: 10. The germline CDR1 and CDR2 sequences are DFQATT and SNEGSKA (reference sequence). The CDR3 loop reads CSATTSGRAVSGELFF. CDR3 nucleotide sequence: TGCAGTGCAACGACTAGCGGGAGGGCCGTCAGCGGGGAGCTGTTTTTT.

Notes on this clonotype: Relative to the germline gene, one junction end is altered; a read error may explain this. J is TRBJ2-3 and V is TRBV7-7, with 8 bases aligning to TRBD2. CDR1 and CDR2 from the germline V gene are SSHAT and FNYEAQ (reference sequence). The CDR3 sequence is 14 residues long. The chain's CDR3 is CASSPGTRGDTQYF. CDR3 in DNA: TGTGCTAGCAGCCCCGGGACTAGGGGGGATACGCAGTATTTT. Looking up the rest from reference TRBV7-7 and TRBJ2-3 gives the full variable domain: GAGVSQSPRYKVTKRGQDVTLRCDPISSHATLYWYQQALGQGPEFLTYFNYEAQPDKSGLPSDRFSAERPEGSISTLTIQRTEQRDSAMYRCASSPGTRGDTQYFGPGTRLTVL.

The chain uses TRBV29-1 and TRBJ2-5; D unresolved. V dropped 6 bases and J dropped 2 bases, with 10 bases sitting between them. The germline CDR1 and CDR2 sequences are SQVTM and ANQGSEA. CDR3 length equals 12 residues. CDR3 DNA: TGCAGCGTGATCTTCCAGCAAGAGACCCAGTACTTC. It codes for CSVIFQQETQYF.

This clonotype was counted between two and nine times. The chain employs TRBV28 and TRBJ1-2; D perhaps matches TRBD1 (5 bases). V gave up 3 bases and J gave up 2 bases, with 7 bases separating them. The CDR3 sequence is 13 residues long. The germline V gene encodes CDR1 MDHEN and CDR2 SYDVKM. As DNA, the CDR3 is TGTGCCAGCAGTTTCCACAGGAACTATGGCTACACCTTC. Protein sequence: CASSFHRNYGYTF.

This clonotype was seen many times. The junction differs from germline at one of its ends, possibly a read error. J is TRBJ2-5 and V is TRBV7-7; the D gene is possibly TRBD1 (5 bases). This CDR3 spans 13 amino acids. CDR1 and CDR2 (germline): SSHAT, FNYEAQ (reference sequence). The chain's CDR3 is CASSFSREQTQYF. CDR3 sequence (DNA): TGTGCTAGCAGCTTTTCCAGGGAACAGACCCAGTACTTC.

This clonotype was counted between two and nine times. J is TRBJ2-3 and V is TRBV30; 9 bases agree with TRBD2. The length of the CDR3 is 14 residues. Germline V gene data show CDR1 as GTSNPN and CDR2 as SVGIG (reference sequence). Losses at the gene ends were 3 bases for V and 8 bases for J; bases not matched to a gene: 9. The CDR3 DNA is TGTGCCTGGAGAGAAGCGGGGGGCCCCGGTACGCAGTATTTT. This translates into CAWREAGGPGTQYF.

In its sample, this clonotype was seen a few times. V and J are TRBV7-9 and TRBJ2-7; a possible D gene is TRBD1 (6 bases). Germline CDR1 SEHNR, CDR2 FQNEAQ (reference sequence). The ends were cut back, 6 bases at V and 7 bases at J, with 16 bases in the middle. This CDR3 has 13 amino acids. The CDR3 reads CASRPTGLGEQYF. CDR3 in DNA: TGTGCCAGCAGACCGACAGGATTGGGGGAGCAGTACTTC.

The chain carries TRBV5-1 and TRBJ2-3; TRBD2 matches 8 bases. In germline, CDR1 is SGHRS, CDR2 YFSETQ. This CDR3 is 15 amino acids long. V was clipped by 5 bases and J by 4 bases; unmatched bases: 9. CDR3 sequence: CASSLDGTRADTQYF. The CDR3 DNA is TGCGCCAGCAGTCTGGACGGGACTAGGGCAGATACGCAGTATTTT.

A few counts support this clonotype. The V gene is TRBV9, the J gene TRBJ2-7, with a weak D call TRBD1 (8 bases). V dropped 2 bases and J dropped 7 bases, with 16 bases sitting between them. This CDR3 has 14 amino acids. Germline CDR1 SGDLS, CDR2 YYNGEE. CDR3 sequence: CASSVTGGRGEQYF. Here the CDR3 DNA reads TGTGCCAGCAGCGTCACAGGGGGGAGGGGGGAGCAGTACTTC. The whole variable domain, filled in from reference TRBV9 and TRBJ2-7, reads DSGVTQTPKHLITATGQRVTLRCSPRSGDLSVYWYQQSLDQGLQFLIQYYNGEERAKGNILERFSAQQFPDLHSELNLSSLELGDSALYFCASSVTGGRGEQYFGPGTRLTVT.

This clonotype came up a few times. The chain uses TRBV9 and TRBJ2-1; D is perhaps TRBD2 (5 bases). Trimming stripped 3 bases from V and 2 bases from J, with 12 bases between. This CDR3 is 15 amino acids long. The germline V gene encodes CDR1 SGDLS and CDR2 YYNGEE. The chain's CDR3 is CASSGTPGTYNEQFF. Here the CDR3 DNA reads TGTGCCAGCAGCGGGACCCCGGGAACCTACAATGAGCAGTTCTTC.

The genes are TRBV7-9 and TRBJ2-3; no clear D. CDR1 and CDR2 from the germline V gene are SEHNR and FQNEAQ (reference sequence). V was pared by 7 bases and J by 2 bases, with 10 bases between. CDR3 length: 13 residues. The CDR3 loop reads CASTRGLTDTQYF. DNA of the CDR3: TGTGCCAGCACGAGAGGTCTCACAGATACGCAGTATTTT.

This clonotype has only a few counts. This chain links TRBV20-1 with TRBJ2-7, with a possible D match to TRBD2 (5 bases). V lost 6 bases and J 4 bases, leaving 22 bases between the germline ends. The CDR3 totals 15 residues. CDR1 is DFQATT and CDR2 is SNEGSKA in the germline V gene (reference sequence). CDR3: CSATRPGEGRYEQYF. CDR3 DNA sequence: TGCAGTGCCACCCGACCGGGTGAGGGTAGGTACGAGCAGTACTTC.

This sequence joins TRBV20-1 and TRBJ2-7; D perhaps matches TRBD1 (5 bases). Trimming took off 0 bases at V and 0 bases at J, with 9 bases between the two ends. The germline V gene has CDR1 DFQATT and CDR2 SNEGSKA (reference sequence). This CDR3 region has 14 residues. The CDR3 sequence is CSARDFRVSYEQYF. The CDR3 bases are TGCAGTGCTAGAGATTTCAGGGTCTCCTACGAGCAGTACTTC.

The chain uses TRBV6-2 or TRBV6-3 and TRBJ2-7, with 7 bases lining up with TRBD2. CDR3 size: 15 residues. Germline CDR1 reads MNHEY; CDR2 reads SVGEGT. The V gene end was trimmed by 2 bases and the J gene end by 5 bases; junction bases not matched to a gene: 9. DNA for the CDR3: TGTGCCAGCAGTTACCTTGTGGGCCGGGGGGACGAGCAGTACTTC. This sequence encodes CASSYLVGRGDEQYF.

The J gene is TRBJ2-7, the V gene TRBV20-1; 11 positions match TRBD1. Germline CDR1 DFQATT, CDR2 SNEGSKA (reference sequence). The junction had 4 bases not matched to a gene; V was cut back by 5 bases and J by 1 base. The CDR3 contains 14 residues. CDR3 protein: CSAPGQGASYEQYF. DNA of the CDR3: TGCAGTGCTCCCGGACAGGGGGCGTCCTACGAGCAGTACTTC.